The 18 T cell receptor beta chains below come from one sample, sequenced in a study of blood T cell repertoires in COVID-19. The data were produced by immunoSEQ multiplex PCR, yet TCRdb's version contains in-frame clones alone and is incomplete. The sample lists a few hundred thousand clones, 70% to 85% occurring once. The sequencing sample was made of peripheral blood. These receptors were obtained from a human donor in a cohort sampled during active COVID-19.

The J gene is TRBJ2-7, the V gene TRBV27; 7 bases line up with TRBD2. The germline gives CDR1 MNHEY, CDR2 SMNVEV (reference sequence). The CDR3 is 15 amino acids. V lost 5 bases to trimming and J lost 2 bases; unmatched junction nucleotides: 9. The DNA of the CDR3 is TGTGCCAGCAGTCCCCGGGCTAGCGGCCCCTACGAGCAGTACTTC. This sequence encodes CASSPRASGPYEQYF.

This chain uses TRBV11-2 with TRBJ2-2, with 11 bases that match TRBD2. The J segment lost 5 bases and the V segment lost 5 bases, leaving 7 bases of the junction unmatched. Germline V gene lookup returns CDR1 SGHAT and CDR2 FQNNGV. CDR3 length: 16 amino acids. The CDR3 DNA follows: TGTGCCAGCAGCCCTCGACTAGCGGGAAGGACCGGGGAGCTGTTTTTT. It encodes CASSPRLAGRTGELFF.

This chain connects TRBV3-1 (or the pseudogene TRBV3-2) to TRBJ2-3; TRBD2 matches at 7 bases. Germline V CDR1 and CDR2: LGHDT, YNNKEL (reference sequence). The V gene end was trimmed by 4 bases and the J gene end by 3 bases; junction bases not matched to a gene: 10. This CDR3 is 16 amino acids long. The CDR3 loop is CASSRGRAGGTDTQYF. The CDR3, as DNA: TGTGCCAGCAGCCGTGGAAGGGCCGGGGGGACAGATACGCAGTATTTT.

The chain uses TRBV6-6 and TRBJ2-3; 9 bases are shared with TRBD1. The CDR3 spans 13 residues. In germline, CDR1 is MNHNY, CDR2 SVGAGI (reference sequence). J lost 5 bases, V lost 6 bases, and 3 bases had no gene match. CDR3 DNA: TGTGCCAGCAGCCGACAGGGGGGAGATACGCAGTATTTT. Translating it yields CASSRQGGDTQYF.

The chain couples TRBV24-1 to TRBJ2-7; D is uncertain. This CDR3 is built from 14 residues. Germline CDR1 KGHDR, CDR2 SFDVKD. The V and J ends lost 3 bases and 2 bases respectively, with 10 bases between them. CDR3 sequence (DNA): TGTGCCACCAGTGATCATCTAGAGCCCTACGAGCAGTACTTC. Amino acids: CATSDHLEPYEQYF.

This rearrangement joins TRBV5-1 to TRBJ2-5, with D unresolved. The V end was cut by 7 bases, the J end by 3 bases, with 16 bases between. Germline V gene sequence: CDR1 SGHRS, CDR2 YFSETQ. The CDR3 is 14 residues long. DNA for the CDR3: TGCGCCAGCGGTCCTGGGCAGTTAGAAGAGACCCAGTACTTC. Translation: CASGPGQLEETQYF.

The chain recombines TRBV18 with TRBJ2-7; tentatively, D is TRBD2 (6 bases). Germline lookup yields CDR1 KGHSH and CDR2 LQKENI. The V end was cut by 6 bases, the J end by 1 base, with 13 bases between. This CDR3 spans 14 amino acids. Written as DNA, the CDR3 is TGTGCCAGCTCGGAACCGGAGGGTTCCTACGAGCAGTACTTC. This gives the protein CASSEPEGSYEQYF.

V and J are TRBV19 and TRBJ2-2; possibly TRBD2 for D (5 bases). The CDR3 covers 15 residues. The V gene lost 7 bases and the J gene lost 5 bases, with 17 bases spanning the gap. CDR1 and CDR2 from the germline V gene are LNHDA and SQIVND (reference sequence). The CDR3 sequence: CASKNTRLRTGELFF. The CDR3 coding sequence is TGTGCCAGTAAAAACACTAGGTTAAGGACCGGGGAGCTGTTTTTT.

The chain recombines TRBV18 with TRBJ2-5; D gene unclear. Per the germline V gene, CDR1 is KGHSH and CDR2 is LQKENI. This CDR3 comprises 14 residues. V was pared by 3 bases and J by 0 bases, with 8 bases between. The CDR3 sequence is CASSPDLYQETQYF. The CDR3 coding sequence is TGTGCCAGCTCACCCGACTTGTACCAAGAGACCCAGTACTTC.

This clone was picked up a small number of times. The rearrangement uses TRBV28 and TRBJ1-4, with D unresolved. CDR3 length equals 15 residues. Trimming took off 4 bases at V and 8 bases at J, with 17 bases between the two ends. Germline CDR1 and CDR2: MDHEN and SYDVKM. This CDR3 reads CASSYPFGGREKLFF. The CDR3 region has the DNA TGTGCCAGCAGTTACCCTTTTGGAGGCCGGGAAAAACTGTTTTTT.

CDR3 amino acids: CASSEQIEAFF. The CDR3, as DNA: TGTGCCAGCAGCGAACAGATTGAAGCTTTCTTT. The chain joins TRBV7-9 to TRBJ1-1; no clear D. Per germline, CDR1 SEHNR and CDR2 FQNEAQ (reference sequence). The V and J ends lost 5 bases and 7 bases respectively, with 8 bases between them. This CDR3 has 11 amino acids. Drawing the rest from reference TRBV7-9 and TRBJ1-1, the complete variable domain is DTGVSQNPRHKITKRGQNVTFRCDPISEHNRLYWYRQTLGQGPEFLTYFQNEAQLEKSRLLSDRFSAERPKGSFSTLEIQRTEQGDSAMYLCASSEQIEAFFGQGTRLTVV.

The chain links TRBV7-8 to TRBJ1-2; 8 nucleotides align to TRBD1. This CDR3 spans 18 amino acids. Trimming at V came to 1 base and at J to 7 bases, leaving 17 bases not matched to a gene. Germline V gene data show CDR1 as SGHVS and CDR2 as FQNEAQ. The CDR3 sequence is CASSLVSSFGRGLSGYTF. The CDR3, as DNA: TGTGCCAGCAGCTTAGTGTCCTCGTTCGGCAGGGGGCTTAGTGGCTACACCTTC.

This rearrangement joins TRBV7-2 to TRBJ1-2; D not resolved. The ends were cut back, 5 bases at V and 2 bases at J, with 9 bases in the middle. CDR3 size: 13 residues. Germline V gene sequence: CDR1 SGHTA, CDR2 FQGNSA. CDR3 nucleotide sequence: TGTGCCAGCAGCCGGCGGCAGAACTATGGCTACACCTTC. Translating it yields CASSRRQNYGYTF.

This chain connects TRBV14 to TRBJ2-1, with a possible D match to TRBD1 (5 bases). Deletions cut 0 bases from V and 7 bases from J, with 19 bases between. Germline V CDR1 and CDR2: SGHDN, FVKESK. This CDR3 has 17 amino acids. Here the CDR3 reads CASSQDRKGLERNEQFF. Here the CDR3 DNA reads TGTGCCAGCAGCCAAGATAGGAAGGGGCTCGAAAGGAATGAGCAGTTCTTC.

The chain carries TRBV28 and TRBJ1-5, with 8 bases that match TRBD1. Trimming took 7 bases from V and 1 from J; bases not matched to a gene: 6. This CDR3 contains 15 residues. Germline CDR1 reads MDHEN; CDR2 reads SYDVKM. The CDR3 DNA reads TGTGCCAGCACCCCATGGACAGGGAGCAATCAGCCCCAGCATTTT. Translation: CASTPWTGSNQPQHF.

This chain joins TRBV2 and TRBJ2-5; 8 positions agree with TRBD2. CDR1 is SNHLY and CDR2 is FYNNEI in the germline V gene. V shed 2 bases, J shed 7 bases, and the junction held 12 bases outside the gene matches. The CDR3 sequence is 16 residues long. CDR3 sequence: CASSENRAGGETTQYF. For the CDR3, the DNA is TGTGCCAGCAGTGAAAATAGGGCGGGAGGCGAGACGACCCAGTACTTC.

This clone was recorded once. This chain connects TRBV5-1 to TRBJ2-5; TRBD1 is a possible D gene (5 bases). Trimming stripped 0 bases from V and 5 bases from J, with 14 bases between. CDR1 and CDR2 (germline): SGHRS, YFSETQ. The CDR3 has 15 residues. The CDR3 bases are TGCGCCAGCAGCTTGGGCCAGGGTTTGCGGGAGACCCAGTACTTC. It codes for CASSLGQGLRETQYF.

The V call is TRBV13, the J call TRBJ1-5, with no clear D. The CDR3 sequence is 15 residues long. The germline V gene has CDR1 PRHDT and CDR2 FYEKMQ (reference sequence). Trimming took off 5 bases at V and 3 bases at J, with 14 bases between the two ends. Here the CDR3 reads CASSRHGRDNQPQHF. CDR3 DNA sequence: TGTGCCAGCAGCCGCCATGGGAGGGACAATCAGCCCCAGCATTTT.